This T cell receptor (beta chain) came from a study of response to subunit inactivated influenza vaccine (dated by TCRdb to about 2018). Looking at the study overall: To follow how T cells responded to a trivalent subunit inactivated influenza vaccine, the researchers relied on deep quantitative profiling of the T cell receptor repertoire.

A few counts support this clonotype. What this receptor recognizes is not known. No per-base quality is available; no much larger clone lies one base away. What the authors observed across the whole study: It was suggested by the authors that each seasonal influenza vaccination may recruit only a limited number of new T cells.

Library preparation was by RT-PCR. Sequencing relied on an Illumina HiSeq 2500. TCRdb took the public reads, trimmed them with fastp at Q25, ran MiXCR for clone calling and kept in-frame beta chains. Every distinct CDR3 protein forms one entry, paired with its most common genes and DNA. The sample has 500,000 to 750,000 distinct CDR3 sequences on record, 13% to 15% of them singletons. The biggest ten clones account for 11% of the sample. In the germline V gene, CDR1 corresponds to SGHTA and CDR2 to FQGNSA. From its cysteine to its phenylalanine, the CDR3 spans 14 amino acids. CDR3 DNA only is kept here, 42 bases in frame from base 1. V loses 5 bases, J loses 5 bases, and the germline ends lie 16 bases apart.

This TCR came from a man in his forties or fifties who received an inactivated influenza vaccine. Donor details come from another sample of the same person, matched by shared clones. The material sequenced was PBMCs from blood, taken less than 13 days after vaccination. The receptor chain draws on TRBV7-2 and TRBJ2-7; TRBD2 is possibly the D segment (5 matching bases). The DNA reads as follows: TGTGCCAGCAGCCCCGACTATGCAGCCCACGAGCAGTACTTC. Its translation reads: CASSPDYAAHEQYF.